This is a list of T cell receptor beta chains from one sample in a study of T-cell reconstitution after alpha-beta-depleted transplantation in children. One entry per CDR3 protein results from TCRdb running MiXCR on the PCR reads. The sample contains 490,000 or so distinct CDR3 sequences, approximately 12% of which appear only once. The source material was PBMCs from the stem cell graft donor, sampled from the stem cell graft. Every receptor here comes from a human donor who donated a stem cell graft to a child with combined immunodeficiency. Both conserved end residues are part of each CDR3. Fields, in order: clone size, J gene, V gene, D gene, CDR3 DNA, CDR3 protein. A D gene is named only where the DNA matches it firmly. A row's size may be missing; if present it is once, few, many or a size class.

>NA|TRBJ2-2|TRBV5-1|NA
TGCGCCAGCAGCAGCCGGGACACCAACACCGGGGAGCTGTTTTTT
CASSSRDTNTGELFF
>NA|TRBJ2-7|TRBV21-1|NA
TGTGCCAGCAGCAAAGGTTGGCCGCGGACCTACGAGCAGTACTTC
CASSKGWPRTYEQYF
>few|TRBJ2-1|TRBV6-2/TRBV6-3|TRBD1
TGTGCCAGCAGCCCGATGGACAGGGTTCAAAATGAGCAGTTCTTC
CASSPMDRVQNEQFF
>few|TRBJ2-2|TRBV27|NA
TGTGCCAGCAGTCTCGGGACGTGGAGACCGAACACCGGGGAGCTGTTTTTT
CASSLGTWRPNTGELFF
>many|TRBJ2-1|TRBV4-1|TRBD2
TGCGCCAGCAGCCAAGCTGGAGTCGGGACTAGCGGGACACGGGGGGTGTACAATGAGCAGTTCTTC
CASSQAGVGTSGTRGVYNEQFF
>few|TRBJ2-2|TRBV4-3|NA
TGCGCCAGCAGCCAAGATCGTATTGCCGGGGAGCTGTTTTTT
CASSQDRIAGELFF
>NA|TRBJ2-5|TRBV12-3/TRBV12-4|NA
TGTGCCAGCAGTCCCCGGGACCATAGAGAGACCCAGTACTTC
CASSPRDHRETQYF
>few|TRBJ1-6|TRBV7-6|NA
TGTGCCAGCAGACCCAACTACGGAGGGAATTCACCCCTCCACTTT
CASRPNYGGNSPLHF
>few|TRBJ2-7|TRBV2|NA
TGTGCCAGCAGGGAAGACAGCGCCTACGAGCAGTACTTC
CASREDSAYEQYF
>NA|TRBJ2-3|TRBV5-4|NA
TGTGCCAGCAGCCGGGGGACCACAGATACGCAGTATTTT
CASSRGTTDTQYF
>few|TRBJ2-1|TRBV7-2|NA
TGTGCCAGCAGCCGCCATTGGACAGACAATGAGCAGTTCTTC
CASSRHWTDNEQFF
>NA|TRBJ2-3|TRBV4-3|TRBD1
TGCGCCAGCAGCCAAGAGGGGCCTAGGGACAGGTCCACAGATACGCAGTATTTT
CASSQEGPRDRSTDTQYF
>many|TRBJ2-1|TRBV5-1|TRBD2
TGTGCCAGCAGTTTAGAGGCGGGAGGGTCTTACAATGAGCAGTTCTTC
CASSLEAGGSYNEQFF
>few|TRBJ2-3|TRBV18|NA
TGTGCCAGCTCACCACTCGGAGGGGCTTCCCTTTCCGACAATACGCAGTATTTT
CASSPLGGASLSDNTQYF
>few|TRBJ1-1|TRBV4-2|NA
TGTGCCAGCAGCCAAGAGGCAGGCCTGAACACTGAAGCTTTCTTT
CASSQEAGLNTEAFF
>few|TRBJ2-3|TRBV7-2|NA
TGTGCCAGCAGCTTGTATGAGGCAGATACGCAGTATTTT
CASSLYEADTQYF
>NA|TRBJ2-1|TRBV6-2/TRBV6-3|TRBD2
TGTGCCAGCAGCCACATCGCTCGGGGGGGAGTAGGGAATGAGCAGTTCTTC
CASSHIARGGVGNEQFF
>NA|TRBJ2-7|TRBV18|TRBD1
TGTGCCAGCTCAAGAGACAGGGGGCAAGCTTACGAGCAGTACTTC
CASSRDRGQAYEQYF
>few|TRBJ2-7|TRBV20-1|NA
TGCAGTGCTGCGCTGAAACCCTACGAGCAGTACTTC
CSAALKPYEQYF
>NA|TRBJ2-1|TRBV4-2|NA
TGTGCCAGCAGCCAAGGGGAGGGGGGGAGCTCCTACAATGAGCAGTTCTTC
CASSQGEGGSSYNEQFF
>NA|TRBJ2-1|TRBV14|NA
TGTGCCAGCAGCCCCGGTGGTGGGTGGACGAGTGAGCAGTTCTTC
CASSPGGGWTSEQFF
>few|TRBJ2-4|TRBV7-2|TRBD1
TGTGCCAGCAGCTTTACAGGGGCCTCAGCCAAAAACATTCAGTACTTC
CASSFTGASAKNIQYF